A single sample is the source of the 16 T cell receptor beta chains below, sequenced in a study of cytomegalovirus exposure and HLA in healthy donors. Amplification used 60 Vbeta primers and 13 Jbeta primers. Sequencing was performed with immunoSEQ multiplex PCR; in TCRdb, only in-frame clones are kept and a portion is missing. The sample gives more than 140,000 clones, about 80% of which show up once; more than 1.5% is in the top ten. Source material: PBMCs. These receptors were obtained from a middle-aged woman in good health and CMV-seronegative.

V is TRBV5-4 and J is TRBJ2-5; 9 nucleotides match TRBD1. The CDR3 has 16 amino acids. CDR1 is SGHNT, CDR2 YYREEE, per germline (reference sequence). The trim removed 2 bases at V and 2 bases at J, leaving 7 bases unmatched. The CDR3 sequence: CASSFPGTGFQETQYF. Written as DNA, the CDR3 is TGTGCCAGCAGCTTCCCCGGGACAGGGTTTCAAGAGACCCAGTACTTC.

The chain carries TRBV10-2 and TRBJ2-3, with TRBD2 as a possible D gene (5 bases). With 8 bases removed from V and 2 bases from J, the gap between germline ends came to 11 bases. CDR1 and CDR2 from the germline V gene are WSHSY and SAAADI. This CDR3 region has 13 residues. CDR3 residues: CASWTDDTDTQYF. CDR3 DNA sequence: TGCGCCAGCTGGACTGACGACACAGATACGCAGTATTTT.

The rearrangement uses TRBV18 and TRBJ1-2, with TRBD1 matching 10 bases. Unmatched junction bases numbered 13, after V lost 3 bases and J lost 6 bases. Germline V gene data show CDR1 as KGHSH and CDR2 as LQKENI. This CDR3 has 17 residues. The DNA of the CDR3 is TGTGCCAGCTCACCCACTGACGAGTGGACAGGGGGGAATGGCTACACCTTC. Translating gives CASSPTDEWTGGNGYTF.

Worth noting for this clone: In the same sample, other DNA sequences code for this CDR3. This chain links TRBV6-5 with TRBJ2-5; no definite D call. V lost 3 bases to trimming and J lost 7 bases, with 18 bases between them. The CDR3 is made up of 15 amino acids. Germline V lookup: CDR1 MNHEY, CDR2 SVGAGI. CDR3 coding DNA: TGTGCCAGCAGTTATACCGGAGACGGCATAGGGACCCAGTACTTC. Translated, it gives CASSYTGDGIGTQYF.

The chain employs TRBV4-3 and TRBJ2-5; the D gene is possibly TRBD2 (6 bases). Germline CDR1 is LGHNA and CDR2 is YSLEER. Deletions cut 0 bases from V and 1 base from J, with 15 bases between. The CDR3 runs to 17 residues. DNA of the CDR3: TGCGCCAGCAGCCAAGATGGAGGGCACCGGCCCCAAGAGACCCAGTACTTC. It codes for CASSQDGGHRPQETQYF.

The rearrangement uses TRBV18 and TRBJ2-5, with D possibly being TRBD2 (5 bases). The J call may be in error: the DNA end matches TRBJ2-7 better. CDR3 length equals 13 residues. Germline V gene data show CDR1 as KGHSH and CDR2 as LQKENI. The CDR3 is CASSPVAGDEQYF. CDR3 DNA: TGTGCCAGCTCACCGGTCGCGGGTGACGAGCAGTACTTC.

The chain employs TRBV6-5 and TRBJ2-3; the D gene is possibly TRBD2 (5 bases). Trimming cost V 8 bases and J 6 bases, with 12 bases left between them. CDR1 MNHEY and CDR2 SVGAGI come from the germline V gene. The CDR3 runs to 12 residues. CDR3 DNA: TGTGCCAGCGGGAGAACGGGGGATACGCAGTATTTT. Translating it yields CASGRTGDTQYF.

The chain employs TRBV2 and TRBJ2-1; D remains ambiguous. The germline V gene has CDR1 SNHLY and CDR2 FYNNEI. CDR3 size: 13 residues. V was trimmed by 4 bases and J by 1 base, leaving 5 bases between them. CDR3 loop: CASSVYSYNEQFF. The CDR3, as DNA: TGTGCCAGCAGTGTTTATTCCTACAATGAGCAGTTCTTC.

The rearrangement joins TRBV5-1 to TRBJ1-2; D unclear. In germline, CDR1 is SGHRS, CDR2 YFSETQ. There are 15 residues in the CDR3. Trimming left V 0 bases short and J 9 bases short, with 18 bases between. CDR3 coding DNA: TGCGCCAGCAGCTTGGTCCCGACTAGCCTTACCAGCTACACCTTC. Translated: CASSLVPTSLTSYTF.

This clone was counted a few times. The chain is built from TRBV9 and TRBJ1-3; D gene ambiguous. CDR3 length: 14 residues. The V gene's germline CDR1 is SGDLS and CDR2 YYNGEE. With 2 bases removed from V and 4 bases from J, the gap between germline ends came to 10 bases. The chain's CDR3 is CASSVGPLGNTIYF. The CDR3 nucleotides read TGTGCCAGCAGCGTCGGTCCTCTGGGAAACACCATATATTTT.

The rearrangement joins TRBV11-1 to TRBJ2-7; TRBD1 agrees at 10 bases. Germline CDR1 and CDR2: SGHAT and FQDESV (reference sequence). The junction had 3 bases not matched to a gene; V was cut back by 0 bases and J by 4 bases. The length of the CDR3 is 15 residues. CDR3 residues: CASSLAGTGVYEQYF. In DNA, the CDR3 is TGTGCCAGCAGCTTAGCCGGGACAGGGGTTTACGAGCAGTACTTC.

The V call is TRBV19, the J call TRBJ1-4, with 7 positions matching TRBD1. CDR1 is LNHDA, CDR2 SQIVND, per germline (reference sequence). J was trimmed by 3 bases and V by 5 bases; bases with no gene match: 6. CDR3 size: 15 residues. The CDR3 bases are TGTGCCAGTAGTCCCGGACAGGTGCCTAATGAAAAACTGTTTTTT. It yields the protein CASSPGQVPNEKLFF.

In nucleotides, the CDR3 is TGTGCCAGTAGGAGCCTTCGACAGGCAGTTGAAGCTTTCTTT. It codes for CASRSLRQAVEAFF. The chain uses TRBV19 and TRBJ1-1, with D perhaps TRBD1 (6 bases). This CDR3 is built from 14 residues. CDR1 and CDR2 from the germline V gene are LNHDA and SQIVND (reference sequence). V gave up 6 bases and J gave up 7 bases, with 18 bases separating them.

This sequence joins TRBV29-1 and TRBJ2-3; TRBD2 might be the D (6 bases). Trimming stripped 7 bases from V and 2 bases from J, with 13 bases between. The CDR3 runs to 13 residues. CDR1 and CDR2 (germline): SQVTM, ANQGSEA. CDR3 nucleotide sequence: TGCAGCGCCTACGCGGGGTACACAGATACGCAGTATTTT. This encodes CSAYAGYTDTQYF.

The V and J genes are TRBV4-2 and TRBJ2-1, with 10 bases fitting TRBD2. J was trimmed by 2 bases and V by 1 base; bases with no gene match: 2. This CDR3 is built from 16 residues. From germline, CDR1 is LGHNA and CDR2 YNFKEQ. The CDR3 coding sequence is TGTGCCAGCAGCCAAGTAGCGGGAGGTACCTACAATGAGCAGTTCTTC. It translates to CASSQVAGGTYNEQFF.

The V call is TRBV4-2, the J call TRBJ2-1; D is undetermined. Germline CDR1 reads LGHNA; CDR2 reads YNFKEQ. V lost 0 bases and J 1 base, leaving 7 bases between the germline ends. This CDR3 region has 15 residues. This chain's CDR3 is CASSQEGISYNEQFF. In DNA, the CDR3 is TGTGCCAGCAGCCAAGAGGGCATTTCCTACAATGAGCAGTTCTTC.